The rows below give T cell receptor beta chains drawn from one sample of a study of blood T cell repertoires in COVID-19. Libraries were prepared by immunoSEQ multiplex PCR; TCRdb keeps only in-frame clonotypes and omits some of them. Here the sample spans 110,000 to 150,000 clones, roughly 80% being singletons. Sequencing was performed on peripheral blood. The receptors stem from an elderly woman with acute or convalescent COVID-19. Both conserved end residues are part of each CDR3. Fields, in order: D gene, V gene, clone size, J gene, CDR3 DNA, CDR3 protein. D genes are given only for firm matches. For some rows the clone size is stated as once, few or many, or as a class when expanded; others skip it.

D gene: -; V gene: TRBV5-5; clone size: -; J gene: TRBJ2-7; CDR3 DNA: TGTGCCAGCAGCCGTAGACCGGGACAAGAGGCCTACGAGCAGTACTTC; CDR3 protein: CASSRRPGQEAYEQYF
D gene: -; V gene: TRBV5-1; clone size: -; J gene: TRBJ2-1; CDR3 DNA: TGCGCCAGCAGCTTGGAGCGGGTTACCTACAATGAGCAGTTCTTC; CDR3 protein: CASSLERVTYNEQFF
D gene: TRBD1; V gene: TRBV28; clone size: once; J gene: TRBJ1-2; CDR3 DNA: TGTGCCAGCAGGGTTCGGGACAGGGGGCGTGGGGGCTACACCTTC; CDR3 protein: CASRVRDRGRGGYTF
D gene: TRBD2; V gene: TRBV10-3; clone size: -; J gene: TRBJ2-1; CDR3 DNA: TGTGCCATCAGTGCGACTGGGATCCTGCGGGGGGGCCACAATGAGCAGTTCTTC; CDR3 protein: CAISATGILRGGHNEQFF
D gene: TRBD2; V gene: TRBV7-6; clone size: -; J gene: TRBJ2-7; CDR3 DNA: TGTGCCAGCAGCACATGGACTAGCGGGGTGAACTACGAGCAGTACTTC; CDR3 protein: CASSTWTSGVNYEQYF
D gene: TRBD1; V gene: TRBV19; clone size: -; J gene: TRBJ1-5; CDR3 DNA: TGTGCCAGTAGTGAGACAGGGGGCGGTCAGCCCCAGCATTTT; CDR3 protein: CASSETGGGQPQHF
D gene: TRBD1; V gene: TRBV18; clone size: once; J gene: TRBJ1-1; CDR3 DNA: TGTGCCAGCCGCGGACAGGGGCCGAACACTGAAGCTTTCTTT; CDR3 protein: CASRGQGPNTEAFF
D gene: -; V gene: TRBV5-1; clone size: -; J gene: TRBJ2-5; CDR3 DNA: TGCGCCAGCAGCTCGACACTCGAAGAGACCCAGTACTTC; CDR3 protein: CASSSTLEETQYF
D gene: -; V gene: TRBV18; clone size: once; J gene: TRBJ2-7; CDR3 DNA: TGTGCCAGCTCACCACTAGGGTCGGCGGGGAGTCCCTACGAGCAGTACTTC; CDR3 protein: CASSPLGSAGSPYEQYF
D gene: -; V gene: TRBV6-5; clone size: once; J gene: TRBJ1-2; CDR3 DNA: TGTGCCAGCAGTTACTTCCAGGGTTTTGCTGGCTACACCTTC; CDR3 protein: CASSYFQGFAGYTF
D gene: TRBD1; V gene: TRBV5-6; clone size: -; J gene: TRBJ2-7; CDR3 DNA: TGTGCCAGCAGCTTGGAGGCGACAGGGTCCTACGAGCAGTACTTC; CDR3 protein: CASSLEATGSYEQYF
D gene: TRBD2; V gene: TRBV27; clone size: -; J gene: TRBJ2-2; CDR3 DNA: TGTGCCAGCAGTCCCTTCGGGGCGGGGGGTTCGAACACCGGGGAGCTGTTTTTT; CDR3 protein: CASSPFGAGGSNTGELFF
D gene: TRBD1; V gene: TRBV27; clone size: -; J gene: TRBJ2-3; CDR3 DNA: TGTGCCAGCACCACGGACAGGGCCACAGATACGCAGTATTTT; CDR3 protein: CASTTDRATDTQYF